This T cell receptor beta chain was recovered during a study of cytomegalovirus exposure and HLA in healthy donors (dated by TCRdb to about 2017). Broadly, across the study: According to an earlier analysis of several hundred of the donors, 200 million or so T cells yielded 117 million unique TCR beta sequences and about 300 Gb of sequence data. High-throughput TCR immunosequencing, statistical association of individual TCRs with disease status, and machine learning were combined to predict cytomegalovirus infection status. Donor age, sex, ethnicity and CMV serostatus were compiled together with the repertoire data. The T cell repertoires of 666 subjects were profiled by immunosequencing and related to cytomegalovirus serostatus. The study aimed to test whether cataloging public T cell receptors could reveal signatures of past pathogen exposure. Among around 400 genotyped donors of the cohort, an average of roughly 230,000 unique TCR beta nucleotide sequences was sequenced per donor, of which 15% to 20% were non-productive. To decide whether each TCR beta V gene segment behaved as functional or pseudogenic, an earlier analysis of approximately 600 of the donors relied on high-throughput TCR beta sequencing. Among the roughly 410 genotyped donors, around 81% belonged to the genetic ancestry cluster associated with self-reported Caucasian donors. Around 320 gigabases of sequencing data and 70 million to 85 million unique TCR sequences were included in an early release covering about 600 HLA-typed donors. HLA typing included class I and class II loci at four-digit resolution. A separate validation cohort of approximately 130 different subjects was used in addition to the approximately 670-subject first cohort. Typing coverage varied by locus: about 620-640 donors for A, B, C, DRB1 and DQB1; more than 500 for DQA1; some 610 for DPA1; more than 450 for DPB1. Because of strong linkage in the cohort, four to six DR-DQ haplotypes were treated as single units for association and clustering. All discovery cohort repertoires had been generated on a single sequencing platform. A later genetic analysis took genome-wide SNP genotypes for about 65% of the 666 donors and used that subset as a discovery cohort. A later analysis re-examined previously published TCR beta repertoires from 610 or so donors and added high-resolution HLA genotyping to investigate patterns of TCR occurrence. Rather than drawing on any new phenotypic data, the later analysis identified candidate immune exposures from TCR beta sequences and the way those sequences occurred across donors. Broader findings and caveats from the paper: In an earlier analysis of more than 450 of the donors, most TCR beta V segments were observed in productive rearrangements about 87% or about 30% of the time, broadly matching IMGT annotations. In vitro tests confirmed that a few of the cytomegalovirus-associated TCR beta chains recognize cytomegalovirus antigens. Specific HLA alleles were associated with 15,000 to 20,000 TCR beta sequences at a false discovery rate of 0.05 in a later analysis. Assigning TCR associations to individual alleles was difficult when HLA alleles, especially DR and DQ, strongly co-occurred. The cohort was sequenced for TCR beta chains only, and without alpha or paired-chain data the features that could be detected were limited. The classifier was reported to diagnose cytomegalovirus status with high specificity and sensitivity in both the original cohort and the validation cohort. A later analysis reported that several top co-occurrence clusters appeared linked to parvovirus B19, influenza, CMV and Epstein-Barr virus. The 87-base-pair reads could not distinguish some IMGT-functional V segments, including TRBV6-2 and TRBV6-3, so those segments were excluded. Most TCR sequences were seen in very few donors, while some public TCRs were found in many individuals. A further reported finding was that TCR beta sequences accurately predicted the HLA-A and HLA-B alleles for most subjects in the first cohort. An association between a missense DCLRE1C variant and V-gene and J-gene trimming of TCR beta chains was found in a later genetic analysis and replicated in an independent cohort. The only immune exposure information available for the cohort was CMV serostatus. Presence/absence analyses assumed roughly uniform sequencing depth across donors, an assumption that may not hold. According to a later analysis, most CMV-associated TCR beta chains appeared to be HLA-restricted, and the HLA associations seemed to be driven largely by CMV exposure. Linkage disequilibrium might explain the correlated functional status among segregating V segments, but an unknown experimental factor could not be excluded. Compared with the approximately 700-donor mean, donors in an Asian-associated ancestry cluster had fewer N-insertions in productive TCRs, according to a later genetic analysis. The sequencing pipeline was judged likely to have produced a cluster of highly shared sequence variants as a technical artifact. Because HLA typing was missing for some donors at each locus, association tests included only the typed subset. The authors suggested that the approach could potentially be generalized to other disease states and immunological phenotypes. In the study, 150 to 200 TCR beta chains were listed as associated with cytomegalovirus. A later analysis found that HLA-associated TCR beta chains were more clonally expanded and had lower generation probabilities than equally common non-associated chains. About 17 rarely observed V segments, including chromosome 9 orphons, were excluded from the earlier analysis of just under 600 of the donors because counts were too low. A later analysis found that TCR association rates varied across HLA loci, with DRB1 alleles showing the most associated TCRs and HLA-C alleles the fewest.

The cohort was made up of under 800 healthy bone marrow donors. At the time of sampling, every cohort member was nominally healthy, though immune exposures that went unrecorded were likely present. The donor was CMV seropositive and belonged to the group of over 250 seropositive cohort members. Each donor provided a peripheral blood sample, and peripheral blood mononuclear cells were used for TCR beta sequencing. Genomic DNA was extracted from the blood cell samples with the Qiagen DNeasy Blood Extraction Kit. This clone came up once. It has no known antigen specificity. Base qualities are not at hand, and no much larger clone is one base apart. The germline V gene provides CDR1 SGHRS and CDR2 YFSETQ. The CDR3 sequence holds 15 residues, the cysteine and phenylalanine included. The CDR3 DNA has 45 bases and is translated from base 1. V is cut back by 4 bases and J by 1 base, with 6 bases in the junction unmatched.

Libraries were built with the immunoSEQ multiplex PCR assay. For the multiplex PCR, a mixture combining 60 forward primers for TCR Vbeta segments and 13 reverse primers for TCR Jbeta segments was used. The CDR3 region of rearranged TCR beta genes was amplified from genomic DNA by a multiplex PCR assay. Amplified TCR beta libraries were sequenced as 87-base-pair reads on the Illumina HiSeq System. In the paper's pipeline: In a later analysis, tens of millions of unique TCR beta chains were counted across the roughly 670 repertoires, and roughly 10 million of these chains were shared by at least two donors. A nearest-neighbor algorithm error-corrected the raw reads and collapsed the reads into unique sequences, merging closely related sequences to remove PCR and sequencing errors. To assign V, D and J gene segments, CDR3 sequences were aligned to IMGT reference sequences. For a sequence to be retained, at least a six-nucleotide match to both a V gene segment and a J gene segment was required. Rearrangements were called productive when the CDR3 lacked stop codons and stayed in frame with V and J; all others were non-productive. CDR3 was defined according to IMGT convention as the region running from the second conserved V-encoded cysteine to the conserved J-encoded phenylalanine. The earlier analysis of about 530 of the donors excluded any sequence lacking an unambiguous match to a single V gene segment. In an earlier analysis of about 590 of the donors, a V segment was called functional when productive rearrangements were above 56.7%, and segregating when the standard deviation between donors exceeded 5%. A statistical classification framework was built for diagnosing cytomegalovirus status from the catalog of TCR beta chain sequences. A later analysis assigned V and J genes by comparing TCR nucleotide sequences with IMGT/GENE-DB human TR gene sequences. A later analysis assigned CDR3 sequences and most-parsimonious VDJ recombination scenarios with the TCRdist pipeline. In a later analysis, each TCR beta chain was defined by its CDR3 amino acid sequence together with its V-gene family, and reads lacking a unique V-gene family were excluded. To address suspected cross-contamination and a sequencing artifact, a later analysis removed 592 highly shared, low-generation-probability nucleotide sequences. In a later analysis, a clonal expansion index for each public chain was calculated from normalized within-repertoire ranks of inferred template counts. In a later analysis, generation probabilities were computed using a VDJ recombination model fitted to out-of-frame rearrangements, and the results were checked against IGoR. Hypergeometric tests were used in a later analysis to score TCR-TCR, TCR-HLA and TCR-CMV co-occurrence, with a repertoire-size bias correction applied to the TCR pairs. To estimate false discovery rates, a later analysis permuted the HLA or CMV assignments 20 times. In a later analysis, co-occurring TCRs were grouped using DBSCAN, with TCRdist sequence similarity added in when clustering inside HLA-allele-positive subsets. For co-occurrence clustering, repertoires with fewer than 30,000 or more than 120,000 public chains were excluded, along with five or six repertoires with anomalous nucleotide sharing. TCRdb retrieved this table from immuneACCESS and kept in-frame rearrangements only. Not all clones are present; in checked studies, unresolved V genes account for under half, and no reason is known for the remainder. Clone size and the V and J calls come from that table; the DNA yielded D and trimming. This sample comprises approximately 110,000 clones, around two thirds of them detected only once. The ten largest make up approximately 3.8% of the sample.

The sequencing input was PBMCs. This sequence originates from a man aged 25 to 45 in good health and CMV-seropositive. The chain links TRBV5-1 with TRBJ2-7, with TRBD1 matching 9 junction bases. CDR3 protein: CASSGTGSESYEQYF. The nucleotide sequence reads TGCGCCAGCAGCGGGACAGGGAGTGAATCCTACGAGCAGTACTTC.